The clone carrying this T cell receptor beta chain was found a few times. Its specificity is not known. Germline V lookup: CDR1 MNHEY, CDR2 SVGAGI. V shed 2 bases and J 4 bases; nucleotides not matched to a gene: 6. The CDR3 totals 15 residues. The data originate from a study of shared clonotypes between healthy human individuals. Study-wide points: Specimens sampled were limited to blood, with tissue repertoires likely differing.

Clones were sequenced by immunoSEQ multiplex PCR, and TCRdb holds only the in-frame ones, with some missing. The sample lists over 2 million clones, about 90% seen once, with 0.37% in the top ten. This chain joins TRBV6-5 and TRBJ1-1, with 8 bases lining up with TRBD1. The sequenced sample consisted of naive CD4+ T cells from PBMCs. Documented subset: CD45RA+ positively selected. The TCR originated in a man younger than 30 in good health. Some clones in this sample may be carry-over from other donors' samples. CDR3: CASSYRQGKATEAFF. The CDR3 nucleotides read TGTGCCAGCAGTTACCGACAGGGGAAGGCCACTGAAGCTTTCTTT.